This T cell receptor beta chain was found in a study of cytomegalovirus exposure and HLA in healthy donors. Study summary: The same platform was used for the 120 validation repertoires and the roughly 730 first-cohort repertoires, a later analysis reported.

The germline CDR1 and CDR2 sequences are SGHRS and YFSETQ. Trimming took 2 bases from V and 6 from J, leaving 14 bases between them. The CDR3 is 14 amino acids. Using immunoSEQ multiplex PCR, the repertoire was profiled, and TCRdb retains in-frame clones only, with some absent. Of tens of thousands of clones in the sample, 70% to 90% were seen once. The chain couples TRBV5-1 to TRBJ1-2; TRBD1 is a possible D gene (5 bases). The sequencing input was PBMCs. The source of this sequence is a man aged 30-40 years in good health and CMV-seronegative. This chain's CDR3 is CASSFLGPGDGYTF. The CDR3 DNA reads TGCGCCAGCAGCTTTCTCGGCCCGGGGGATGGCTACACCTTC.